The next 15 T cell receptor beta chains were all read from a single sample in a study of CD8 T cells in Susac syndrome. Reverse transcription used about 0.5 to 1 ug RNA and random hexamers. One entry per CDR3 protein results from TCRdb running MiXCR on the immunoSEQ multiplex PCR reads. The table has approximately 180,000 distinct CDR3 sequences, roughly 94% seen once. Sequencing used CD4+ T cells from PBMCs. These receptors came from a human donor with Susac syndrome.

The rearrangement uses TRBV19 and TRBJ2-1; D not certain. The CDR3 consists of 13 residues. Germline CDR1 reads LNHDA; CDR2 reads SQIVND (reference sequence). V lost 2 bases, J lost 6 bases, and 8 bases lay in between. The CDR3 region has the DNA TGTGCCAGTAGTATAAGTCTACCCAATGAGCAGTTCTTC. It encodes CASSISLPNEQFF.

The chain is built from TRBV5-1 and TRBJ1-4; 9 bases map to TRBD1. This CDR3 spans 16 amino acids. The germline CDR1 and CDR2 sequences are SGHRS and YFSETQ. V was clipped by 4 bases and J by 8 bases; unmatched bases: 12. The CDR3 is CASSPSMDRGGEKLFF. The CDR3 DNA reads TGCGCCAGCAGCCCTTCCATGGACAGGGGTGGAGAAAAACTGTTTTTT.

This chain joins TRBV15 and TRBJ1-6; 8 bases align to TRBD1. The CDR3 has 15 residues. V gave up 1 base and J gave up 9 bases; unmatched junction bases: 5. Germline CDR1 and CDR2: LNHNV and YYDKDF (reference sequence). For the CDR3, the DNA is TGTGCCACCAGCAGAGTATGGCAGGGGGCTTCACCCCTCCACTTT. It translates to CATSRVWQGASPLHF.

The chain is built from TRBV27 and TRBJ1-2; 7 bases are shared with TRBD1. Germline V CDR1 and CDR2: MNHEY, SMNVEV (reference sequence). V shed 6 bases, J shed 7 bases, and the junction held 8 bases outside the gene matches. The CDR3 spans 13 residues. In DNA, the CDR3 is TGTGCCAGCAGGCGACAGGGTCTGTTTGGCTACACCTTC. It codes for CASRRQGLFGYTF.

The chain couples TRBV20-1 to TRBJ2-4; 14 bases are a match to TRBD2. V lost 5 bases to trimming and J lost 1 base; unmatched junction nucleotides: 10. This CDR3 contains 18 residues. Germline V gives CDR1 DFQATT, CDR2 SNEGSKA (reference sequence). CDR3 residues: CSASPTSGRAAAKNIQYF. CDR3 in DNA: TGCAGTGCTTCCCCGACTAGCGGGAGGGCCGCGGCCAAAAACATTCAGTACTTC.

J is TRBJ2-3 and V is TRBV20-1; 10 nucleotides align to TRBD2. The CDR3 loop spans 14 amino acids. V trimming: 5 bases; J trimming: 3 bases; junction bases outside the gene matches: 5. Germline loops: CDR1 DFQATT, CDR2 SNEGSKA (reference sequence). CDR3 nucleotides: TGCAGTGCTGGGGGGACTAGCGTGACAGATACGCAGTATTTT. It encodes CSAGGTSVTDTQYF.

The V and J genes are TRBV2 and TRBJ2-7; 10 bases are a match to TRBD2. Unmatched junction bases numbered 4, after V lost 7 bases and J lost 4 bases. The length of the CDR3 is 13 residues. Germline CDR1 reads SNHLY; CDR2 reads FYNNEI. CDR3 region: CASTLAGAYEQYF. The CDR3 DNA is TGTGCCAGCACCCTAGCGGGGGCTTACGAGCAGTACTTC.

The V and J genes are TRBV30 and TRBJ2-1, with D maybe TRBD1 (5 bases). CDR1 and CDR2 (germline): GTSNPN, SVGIG (reference sequence). CDR3 length: 14 amino acids. The V and J ends lost 0 bases and 9 bases respectively, with 15 bases between them. Here the CDR3 DNA reads TGTGCCTGGAGTGTAGGTTTAAGGGGCAGTGAGCAGTTCTTC. Translated: CAWSVGLRGSEQFF. The complete variable domain, with remaining parts taken from reference TRBV30 and TRBJ2-1, reads SQTIHQWPATLVQPVGSPLSLECTVEGTSNPNLYWYRQAAGRGLQLLFYSVGIGQISSEVPQNLSASRPQDRQFILSSKKLLLSDSGFYLCAWSVGLRGSEQFFGPGTRLTVL.

This chain uses TRBV5-1 with TRBJ2-7, with D unclear. The ends were cut back, 1 base at V and 3 bases at J, with 14 bases in the middle. The germline V gene encodes CDR1 SGHRS and CDR2 YFSETQ. The CDR3 has 15 amino acids. The CDR3 DNA reads TGCGCCAGCAGCTTGTTTACGCTCCCTAACTACGAGCAGTACTTC. Its translation is CASSLFTLPNYEQYF. Full variable domain (remainder filled in from reference TRBV5-1 and TRBJ2-7): KAGVTQTPRYLIKTRGQQVTLSCSPISGHRSVSWYQQTPGQGLQFLFEYFSETQRNKGNFPGRFSGRQFSNSRSEMNVSTLELGDSALYLCASSLFTLPNYEQYFGPGTRLTVT.

This clonotype has a single count. The chain recombines TRBV6-1 with TRBJ2-3; no firm D call. V lost 1 base to trimming and J lost 2 bases, with 7 bases between them. Germline CDR1 and CDR2: MNHNS and SASEGT. The CDR3 is 14 amino acids. The CDR3 is CASSEVTLTDTQYF. The CDR3 nucleotides read TGTGCCAGCAGTGAAGTTACCCTCACAGATACGCAGTATTTT.

The rearrangement uses TRBV5-6 and TRBJ1-2, with 8 bases fitting TRBD1. J lost 3 bases, V lost 4 bases, and 11 bases had no gene match. Germline V gene lookup returns CDR1 SGHDT and CDR2 YYEEEE. This CDR3 has 16 amino acids. CDR3 residues: CASSPDRGGMDYGYTF. As DNA, the CDR3 is TGTGCCAGCAGCCCAGACAGGGGTGGGATGGACTATGGCTACACCTTC. The full variable domain, rest sourced from reference TRBV5-6 and TRBJ1-2, is DAGVTQSPTHLIKTRGQQVTLRCSPKSGHDTVSWYQQALGQGPQFIFQYYEEEERQRGNFPDRFSGHQFPNYSSELNVNALLLGDSALYLCASSPDRGGMDYGYTFGSGTRLTVV.

The J gene is TRBJ2-1, the V gene TRBV2, with 8 nucleotides matching TRBD1. V was pared by 5 bases and J by 5 bases, with 5 bases of the junction left unmatched. The V gene's germline CDR1 is SNHLY and CDR2 FYNNEI. This CDR3 has 14 amino acids. The CDR3 region is CASSTDRGDNEQFF. As DNA, the CDR3 is TGTGCCAGCAGTACCGACAGGGGAGACAATGAGCAGTTCTTC.

The rearrangement links TRBV11-2 to TRBJ2-5; TRBD2 is a possible D gene (6 bases). This CDR3 has 16 amino acids. V dropped 3 bases and J dropped 1 base, with 15 bases sitting between them. Germline V gene lookup returns CDR1 SGHAT and CDR2 FQNNGV. CDR3: CASSFGRRAGQETQYF. Here the CDR3 DNA reads TGTGCCAGCAGCTTTGGGAGGAGGGCTGGCCAAGAGACCCAGTACTTC.

The gene calls are TRBV6-5 and TRBJ1-4; 8 nucleotides agree with TRBD1. The J segment lost 3 bases and the V segment lost 6 bases, leaving 3 bases of the junction unmatched. Looked up from germline, CDR1 is MNHEY and CDR2 is SVGAGI. The length of the CDR3 is 14 residues. The CDR3, as DNA: TGTGCCAGCAGCAGGACAGGGTCTAATGAAAAACTGTTTTTT. It encodes CASSRTGSNEKLFF.

The genes are TRBV9 and TRBJ2-3; TRBD2 matches at 10 bases. J lost 1 base, V lost 4 bases, and 3 bases had no gene match. This CDR3 has 15 residues. Germline V gene sequence: CDR1 SGDLS, CDR2 YYNGEE. The CDR3 loop reads CASSYTSGGTDTQYF. CDR3 nucleotides: TGTGCCAGCAGCTACACTAGCGGGGGCACAGATACGCAGTATTTT. The full variable domain, in which reference TRBV9 and TRBJ2-3 provide the parts outside the CDR3, is DSGVTQTPKHLITATGQRVTLRCSPRSGDLSVYWYQQSLDQGLQFLIQYYNGEERAKGNILERFSAQQFPDLHSELNLSSLELGDSALYFCASSYTSGGTDTQYFGPGTRLTVL.